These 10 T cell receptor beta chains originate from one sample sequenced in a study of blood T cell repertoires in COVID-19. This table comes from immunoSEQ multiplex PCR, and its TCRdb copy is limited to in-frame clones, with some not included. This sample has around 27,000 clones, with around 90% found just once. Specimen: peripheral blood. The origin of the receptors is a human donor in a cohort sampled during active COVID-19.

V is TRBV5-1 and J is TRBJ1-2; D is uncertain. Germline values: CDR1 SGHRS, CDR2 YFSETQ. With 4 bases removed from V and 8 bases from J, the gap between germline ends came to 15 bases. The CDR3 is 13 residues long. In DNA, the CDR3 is TGCGCCAGCAGCGTCGACGGGAGAGAAGGCTACACCTTC. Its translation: CASSVDGREGYTF.

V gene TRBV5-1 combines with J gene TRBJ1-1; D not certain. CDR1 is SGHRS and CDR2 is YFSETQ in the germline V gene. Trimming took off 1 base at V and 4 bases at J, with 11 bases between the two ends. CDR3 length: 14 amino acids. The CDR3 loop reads CASSLRGSGTEAFF. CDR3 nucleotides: TGCGCCAGCAGCTTGAGAGGGTCGGGCACTGAAGCTTTCTTT.

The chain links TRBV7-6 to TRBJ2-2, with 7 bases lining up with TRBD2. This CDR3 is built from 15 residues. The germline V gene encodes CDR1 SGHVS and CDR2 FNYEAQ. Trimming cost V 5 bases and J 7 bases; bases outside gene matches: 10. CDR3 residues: CASSGRAGLGGELFF. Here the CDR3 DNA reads TGTGCCAGCAGCGGGAGAGCGGGGCTGGGCGGGGAGCTGTTTTTT.

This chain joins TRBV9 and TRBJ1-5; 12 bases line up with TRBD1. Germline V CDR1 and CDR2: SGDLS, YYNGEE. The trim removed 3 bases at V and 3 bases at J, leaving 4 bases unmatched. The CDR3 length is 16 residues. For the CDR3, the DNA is TGTGCCAGCAGCGCCGGGACAGGGGGCACCAATCAGCCCCAGCATTTT. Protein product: CASSAGTGGTNQPQHF.

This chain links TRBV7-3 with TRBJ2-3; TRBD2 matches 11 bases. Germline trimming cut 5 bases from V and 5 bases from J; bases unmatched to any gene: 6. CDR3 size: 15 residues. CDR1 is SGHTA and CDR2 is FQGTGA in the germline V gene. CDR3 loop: CASSRSGGAVDTQYF. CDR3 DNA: TGTGCCAGCAGCCGTAGCGGGGGGGCGGTAGATACGCAGTATTTT.

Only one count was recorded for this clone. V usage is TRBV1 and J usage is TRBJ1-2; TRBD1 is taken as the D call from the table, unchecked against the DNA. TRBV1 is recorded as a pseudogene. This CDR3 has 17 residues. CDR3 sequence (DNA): TGCACCAGCAGCCAAGGGACAGGTAAAAATGTCGGGAAAGGCTACACCTTC. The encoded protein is CTSSQGTGKNVGKGYTF.

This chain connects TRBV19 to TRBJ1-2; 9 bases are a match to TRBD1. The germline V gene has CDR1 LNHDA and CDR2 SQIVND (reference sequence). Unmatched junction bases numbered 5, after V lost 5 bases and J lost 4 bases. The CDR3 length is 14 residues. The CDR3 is CASSEQGASYGYTF. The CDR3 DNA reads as TGTGCCAGTAGTGAACAGGGGGCTAGCTATGGCTACACCTTC.

The CDR3 DNA sequence: TGCGCCAGCAGCTTGAAAACTAGCGGGGGTTACGAGCAGTACTTC. Its translation: CASSLKTSGGYEQYF. This chain uses TRBV5-1 with TRBJ2-7; TRBD2 agrees at 11 bases. The J segment lost 4 bases and the V segment lost 1 base, leaving 4 bases of the junction unmatched. CDR3 length: 15 amino acids. CDR1 is SGHRS, CDR2 YFSETQ, per germline.

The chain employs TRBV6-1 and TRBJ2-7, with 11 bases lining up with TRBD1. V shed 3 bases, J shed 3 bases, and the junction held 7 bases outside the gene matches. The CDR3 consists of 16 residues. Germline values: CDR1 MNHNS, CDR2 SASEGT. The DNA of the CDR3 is TGTGCCAGCAGTGACCGGGACAGGGGGGCATTCTACGAGCAGTACTTC. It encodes CASSDRDRGAFYEQYF.

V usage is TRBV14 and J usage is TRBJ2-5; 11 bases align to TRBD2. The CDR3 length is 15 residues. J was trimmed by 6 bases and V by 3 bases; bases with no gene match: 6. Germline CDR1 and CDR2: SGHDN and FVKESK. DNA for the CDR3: TGTGCCAGCAGCCACACTAGCGGGGGTGTAAAGACCCAGTACTTC. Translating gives CASSHTSGGVKTQYF.